Each of the 26 T cell receptor beta chains below was sequenced from the same sample in a study of T cell repertoires in cytomegalovirus infection. The antigens these receptors bind are not known. TCRdb re-analysed the reads in MiXCR, keeping a single row per CDR3 protein. The sample lists about 480,000 distinct CDR3 sequences; around 35% were seen once. Sequences were derived from cultured PBMCs, sampled from culture after CMV antigen stimulation. The origin of the receptors is a human donor in good health (CMV status not recorded). Some clones in this sample may be carry-over from other donors' samples.

This clonotype has ten or more counts. This chain connects TRBV7-2 to TRBJ2-2; D is undetermined. The germline gives CDR1 SGHTA, CDR2 FQGNSA. The CDR3 spans 14 residues. The ends were cut back, 3 bases at V and 4 bases at J, with 9 bases in the middle. CDR3 protein: CASSLSRVTGELFF. CDR3 coding DNA: TGTGCCAGCAGCTTGAGCAGAGTCACCGGGGAGCTGTTTTTT.

This clonotype has at least ten counts. The rearrangement links TRBV12-3 or TRBV12-4 to TRBJ2-1; the D is unclear. V lost 4 bases and J lost 7, with 11 bases in between. The CDR3 contains 13 residues. The CDR3 DNA sequence: TGTGCCAGCAGTTCCGCCCCCTGGAATGAGCAGTTCTTC. It translates to CASSSAPWNEQFF.

The chain recombines TRBV28 with TRBJ2-1; D gene ambiguous. V lost 0 bases, J lost 8 bases, and 11 bases lay in between. From germline, CDR1 is MDHEN and CDR2 SYDVKM. CDR3 length equals 14 residues. CDR3 loop: CASSLWTQGHEQFF. CDR3 bases: TGTGCCAGCAGTTTATGGACCCAAGGCCATGAGCAGTTCTTC.

The table lists this clonotype with many counts. The rearrangement links TRBV7-2 to TRBJ2-5; no clear D. Deletions cut 0 bases from V and 4 bases from J, with 9 bases between. There are 14 residues in the CDR3. CDR1 and CDR2 from the germline V gene are SGHTA and FQGNSA. CDR3 sequence reads: CASSLAATRETQYF. For the CDR3, the DNA is TGTGCCAGCAGCTTAGCAGCAACGAGAGAGACCCAGTACTTC.

The V call is TRBV24-1, the J call TRBJ2-1; D ambiguous. The CDR3 sequence is 15 residues long. CDR1 and CDR2 (germline): KGHDR, SFDVKD. V lost 4 bases and J 0 bases, leaving 9 bases between the germline ends. Here the CDR3 DNA reads TGTGCCACCAGTGAGCCAACGGACTCCTACAATGAGCAGTTCTTC. Its translation is CATSEPTDSYNEQFF.

The rearrangement joins TRBV6-6 to TRBJ2-7, with a possible D match to TRBD2 (6 bases). Trimming left V 5 bases short and J 4 bases short, with 15 bases between. This CDR3 has 14 residues. Germline CDR1 reads MNHNY; CDR2 reads SVGAGI (reference sequence). The CDR3 protein is CASSIQGGVYEQYF. DNA of the CDR3: TGTGCCAGCAGTATCCAGGGAGGTGTTTACGAGCAGTACTTC.

The chain is built from TRBV7-9 and TRBJ2-1; 11 nucleotides match TRBD2. The CDR3 length is 18 residues. Germline V gene lookup returns CDR1 SEHNR and CDR2 FQNEAQ (reference sequence). The V gene end was trimmed by 4 bases and the J gene end by 0 bases; junction bases not matched to a gene: 8. The CDR3 loop reads CASSSGLAEAVSYNEQFF. CDR3 nucleotides: TGTGCCAGCAGCTCGGGACTAGCGGAGGCCGTCTCCTACAATGAGCAGTTCTTC.

About this clonotype itself: Sequence at one end of the junction differs from germline and may be a read error. The chain combines TRBV5-3 with TRBJ2-3; D not resolved. TRBV5-3 is annotated as an ORF whose role is uncertain. The CDR3 runs 13 residues. The CDR3 spells CASSLASISPQYF. CDR3 nucleotide sequence: TGTGCCAGCAGCTTGGCCTCCATTTCTCCGCAGTATTTT.

This clonotype has just a few counts. The J gene is TRBJ1-2, the V gene TRBV14; D gene uncertain. The germline V and J ends were trimmed by 2 bases and 0 bases, with 10 bases remaining between them. The V gene's germline CDR1 is SGHDN and CDR2 FVKESK. The CDR3 is 15 amino acids. The CDR3 region is CASSQTADANYGYTF. CDR3 sequence (DNA): TGTGCCAGCAGCCAAACAGCTGATGCTAACTATGGCTACACCTTC.

Ten or more counts support this clonotype. The V gene is TRBV7-2, the J gene TRBJ1-3; 7 bases line up with TRBD1. Germline values: CDR1 SGHTA, CDR2 FQGNSA. The CDR3 runs to 16 residues. V lost 5 bases and J lost 0; bases outside the gene matches: 7. In nucleotides, the CDR3 is TGTGCCAGCAGCGAGGGACAGTTTTTCTCTGGAAACACCATATATTTT. Translated, it gives CASSEGQFFSGNTIYF.

The chain is built from TRBV7-8 and TRBJ2-1, with D unresolved. The V and J ends lost 6 bases and 6 bases respectively, with 15 bases between them. The CDR3 runs to 14 residues. CDR1 and CDR2 (germline): SGHVS, FQNEAQ. The CDR3 nucleotides are TGTGCCAGCAGTCCCATTACGGCCCGCAATGAGCAGTTCTTC. Amino acid sequence: CASSPITARNEQFF.

This rearrangement joins TRBV6-2 or TRBV6-3 to TRBJ2-1; 14 bases match TRBD2. The CDR3 loop spans 17 amino acids. Trimming removed 4 bases from V and 4 bases from J; junction bases left unmatched: 6. Germline V CDR1 and CDR2: MNHEY, SVGEGT. CDR3 DNA sequence: TGTGCCAGCAGTTCGGGGACTAGCGGGAGAAGGTACAATGAGCAGTTCTTC. Protein sequence: CASSSGTSGRRYNEQFF.

V is TRBV7-2 and J is TRBJ2-5; D is uncertain. Germline V CDR1 and CDR2: SGHTA, FQGNSA. Between the trimmed V and J ends, which lost 5 bases and 5 bases, there was a span of 15 bases. CDR3 length: 14 amino acids. Here the CDR3 DNA reads TGTGCCAGCAGCCCGAACCATACCCCGGAGACCCAGTACTTC. This translates into CASSPNHTPETQYF. Full variable domain (missing parts from reference TRBV7-2 and TRBJ2-5): GAGVSQSPSNKVTEKGKDVELRCDPISGHTALYWYRQSLGQGLEFLIYFQGNSAPDKSGLPSDRFSAERTGGSVSTLTIQRTQQEDSAVYLCASSPNHTPETQYFGPGTRLLVL.

This clonotype was seen a few times. This sequence joins TRBV11-3 and TRBJ1-2; the D gene is possibly TRBD1 (5 bases). Germline V gene data show CDR1 as SGHNT and CDR2 as YENEEA. V was clipped by 3 bases and J by 7 bases, with 12 bases between them. This CDR3 contains 13 residues. CDR3 sequence reads: CASSFQGETGYTF. As DNA, the CDR3 is TGTGCCAGCAGCTTCCAGGGTGAAACTGGCTACACCTTC. Using reference TRBV11-3 and TRBJ1-2 for the parts outside the CDR3, the full variable domain is EAGVVQSPRYKIIEKKQPVAFWCNPISGHNTLYWYLQNLGQGPELLIRYENEEAVDDSQLPKDRFSAERLKGVDSTLKIQPAELGDSAVYLCASSFQGETGYTFGSGTRLTVV.

This clonotype has at least ten counts. This sequence joins TRBV7-2 and TRBJ2-5; perhaps TRBD2 as D (5 bases). Between the trimmed V and J ends, which lost 0 bases and 5 bases, there was a span of 13 bases. Germline V gives CDR1 SGHTA, CDR2 FQGNSA. The CDR3 runs 15 residues. DNA for the CDR3: TGTGCCAGCAGCTTAGCTTCGGGGTACCGGGAGACCCAGTACTTC. As protein: CASSLASGYRETQYF.

The chain recombines TRBV6-1 with TRBJ2-3; TRBD2 matches at 10 bases. The CDR3 is 15 residues long. Trimming at V came to 2 bases and at J to 8 bases, leaving 7 bases not matched to a gene. Germline V gene sequence: CDR1 MNHNS, CDR2 SASEGT. CDR3 sequence reads: CASSEPSGRIGTQYF. The DNA for the CDR3 is TGTGCCAGCAGTGAACCTAGCGGGAGAATCGGTACGCAGTATTTT.

The rearrangement links TRBV7-9 to TRBJ1-3; D is uncertain. Germline CDR1 is SEHNR and CDR2 is FQNEAQ (reference sequence). The V end was cut by 4 bases, the J end by 7 bases, with 11 bases between. This CDR3 contains 13 residues. DNA of the CDR3: TGTGCCAGCAGCTCTGGCCCGGCTAACACCATATATTTT. Translating gives CASSSGPANTIYF.

The J gene is TRBJ1-4, the V gene TRBV19; no definite D call. V lost 4 bases and J 7 bases, leaving 13 bases between the germline ends. The length of the CDR3 is 14 residues. CDR1 is LNHDA, CDR2 SQIVND, per germline (reference sequence). CDR3 DNA: TGTGCCAGTAGTAATAGGCGGTTCGGTGAAAAACTGTTTTTT. Translation gives CASSNRRFGEKLFF.

The sample holds many counts of this clonotype. The chain joins TRBV7-2 to TRBJ2-1; 8 bases match TRBD2. In germline, CDR1 is SGHTA, CDR2 FQGNSA. This CDR3 contains 14 residues. Trimming removed 5 bases from V and 9 bases from J; junction bases left unmatched: 9. CDR3 in DNA: TGTGCCAGCAGCCTCTTCGGGCGGGAGGTTGAGCAGTTCTTC. Its protein product is CASSLFGREVEQFF.

This clonotype showed up just a few times. The gene calls are TRBV7-9 and TRBJ1-2; 10 bases align to TRBD1. V shed 5 bases and J 14 bases; nucleotides not matched to a gene: 11. The CDR3 runs 13 residues. Looked up from germline, CDR1 is SEHNR and CDR2 is FQNEAQ (reference sequence). The CDR3 here is CASSLGQGEGGTF. The CDR3 region has the DNA TGTGCCAGCAGCCTCGGACAGGGGGAGGGTGGAACCTTC.

This chain connects TRBV2 to TRBJ1-5; D unresolved. The CDR3 totals 14 residues. Germline loops: CDR1 SNHLY, CDR2 FYNNEI. V was cut by 4 bases and J by 5 bases, with 12 bases left in between. As DNA, the CDR3 is TGTGCCAGCAGTGGAGAGGGTGGAGATCAGCCCCAGCATTTT. Protein sequence: CASSGEGGDQPQHF.

J is TRBJ2-7 and V is TRBV6-5; 11 bases align to TRBD2. Trimming cost V 4 bases and J 3 bases; bases outside gene matches: 5. CDR3 length: 15 residues. Germline CDR1 is MNHEY and CDR2 is SVGAGI. This CDR3 reads CASSFPGTSGYEQYF. The CDR3 nucleotides are TGTGCCAGCAGTTTCCCTGGGACTAGCGGCTACGAGCAGTACTTC.

The chain links TRBV6-5 to TRBJ2-3, with TRBD2 matching over 10 bases. CDR1 and CDR2 from the germline V gene are MNHEY and SVGAGI. The CDR3 has 18 residues. Trimming removed 6 bases from V and 2 bases from J; junction bases left unmatched: 14. The CDR3 DNA follows: TGTGCCAGCAGCCGACAGGGAGGACTAGCGGTCTACACAGATACGCAGTATTTT. This codes for CASSRQGGLAVYTDTQYF.

The rearrangement uses TRBV7-8 and TRBJ2-5; D gene unclear. CDR1 and CDR2 from the germline V gene are SGHVS and FQNEAQ. Trimming took 5 bases from V and 7 from J, leaving 11 bases between them. This CDR3 is 12 amino acids long. CDR3 DNA sequence: TGTGCCAGCAGCGCCGTGGTGGGGACCCAGTACTTC. Protein sequence: CASSAVVGTQYF.

The chain couples TRBV20-1 to TRBJ1-5; 7 bases are shared with TRBD1. With V trimmed by 6 bases and J by 7 bases, 12 bases remained unmatched. Germline V CDR1 and CDR2: DFQATT, SNEGSKA (reference sequence). This CDR3 comprises 14 residues. In nucleotides, the CDR3 is TGCAGTGCAAGTGGGGCAGGGGGTCGACAGCCCCAGCATTTT. As protein: CSASGAGGRQPQHF.

The chain recombines TRBV7-2 with TRBJ2-7, with 7 positions matching TRBD1. CDR3 size: 15 residues. Germline CDR1 is SGHTA and CDR2 is FQGNSA. Trimming removed 4 bases from V and 3 bases from J; junction bases left unmatched: 9. The CDR3 protein is CASSSPQGLDYEQYF. The CDR3 DNA reads TGTGCCAGCAGCTCGCCACAGGGGTTGGACTACGAGCAGTACTTC. Using reference TRBV7-2 and TRBJ2-7 for the parts outside the CDR3, the full variable domain is GAGVSQSPSNKVTEKGKDVELRCDPISGHTALYWYRQSLGQGLEFLIYFQGNSAPDKSGLPSDRFSAERTGGSVSTLTIQRTQQEDSAVYLCASSSPQGLDYEQYFGPGTRLTVT.